This T cell receptor beta chain was profiled in a study of cytomegalovirus exposure and HLA in healthy donors. This clone was counted between two and nine times. Donors sampled were nominally healthy, though unrecorded immune exposures were likely. CDR1 is LGHNT, CDR2 FRNRAP, per germline. This CDR3 is built from 12 residues. V shed 5 bases and J shed 13 bases, with 15 bases lying between them. With 60 Vbeta and 13 Jbeta primers, the PCR was carried out. The protocol was immunoSEQ multiplex PCR, while the TCRdb copy is restricted to in-frame clones and leaves out a portion. The sample has more than 100,000 clones; roughly 66% are singletons.

The chain carries TRBV12-5 and TRBJ2-1; D not resolved. This receptor was obtained from a woman aged 50 to 60 in good health and CMV-seronegative. Sequencing input: PBMCs. This CDR3 is CASGLDLAGQFF. In nucleotides, the CDR3 is TGTGCTAGTGGTCTGGATTTGGCAGGACAGTTCTTC.